One and the same sample provided the 27 T cell receptor beta chains below, sequenced in a study of cytomegalovirus exposure and HLA in healthy donors. PCR primers comprised 60 Vbeta and 13 Jbeta primers. The table came from immunoSEQ multiplex PCR; TCRdb's copy has only in-frame clones and leaves some out. The sample lists under 70,000 clones; about nine tenths were seen once. Sample: PBMCs. The receptors here all came from a woman in her 30s in good health and CMV-seronegative.

The chain links TRBV25-1 to TRBJ2-5; TRBD1 matches 7 bases. The closer fit of TRBJ2-7 to the DNA end suggests the J call may be wrong. CDR3 length: 15 residues. Germline V lookup: CDR1 MGHDK, CDR2 SYGVNS. The CDR3 sequence: CASSDRGSEDYEQYF. The CDR3, as DNA: TGTGCCAGCAGTGACAGGGGGAGCGAGGACTACGAGCAGTACTTC.

V is TRBV25-1 and J is TRBJ1-2; D is perhaps TRBD1 (6 bases). CDR1 is MGHDK, CDR2 SYGVNS, per germline. The CDR3 has 13 amino acids. Trimming shortened V by 4 bases and J by 6 bases, and 12 bases separated the two germline ends. CDR3 nucleotides: TGTGCCAGCAGTGCCCCAGGGGTTCATGGCTACACCTTC. Its translation: CASSAPGVHGYTF.

This chain joins TRBV15 and TRBJ2-3; TRBD2 might be the D (6 bases). V lost 0 bases and J 3 bases, leaving 13 bases between the germline ends. The CDR3 length is 16 residues. Germline-derived CDR1 and CDR2 are LNHNV and YYDKDF (reference sequence). In DNA form, the CDR3 reads TGTGCCACCAGCAGAGATTACCGGCGGGAAACAGATACGCAGTATTTT. Translation: CATSRDYRRETDTQYF.

Details on this clone: At the DNA level, this CDR3 is encoded by other sequences in the same sample as well. The CDR3 DNA reads as TGTGCCTGGAGTGTACGGAACTATGGCTACACCTTC. Residues: CAWSVRNYGYTF. The chain uses TRBV30 and TRBJ1-2, with D uncertain. The V gene's germline CDR1 is GTSNPN and CDR2 SVGIG (reference sequence). This CDR3 is 12 amino acids long. Trimming took 0 bases from V and 2 from J, leaving 4 bases between them.

This clone has a handful of counts. The rearrangement joins TRBV27 to TRBJ2-2; 15 bases agree with TRBD2. CDR1 is MNHEY, CDR2 SMNVEV, per germline (reference sequence). CDR3 length equals 19 residues. Germline trimming cut 4 bases from V and 5 bases from J; bases unmatched to any gene: 11. CDR3 in DNA: TGTGCCAGCAGTTCCCAGAGGACTAGCGGGAGGGCGAGAACCGGGGAGCTGTTTTTT. Encoded protein: CASSSQRTSGRARTGELFF.

This chain joins TRBV11-3 and TRBJ1-2; D is uncertain. The ends were cut back, 3 bases at V and 7 bases at J, with 12 bases in the middle. The V gene's germline CDR1 is SGHNT and CDR2 YENEEA. CDR3 length: 13 amino acids. CDR3 nucleotides: TGTGCCAGCAGCTTCGACCCTCAGGTTGGCTACACCTTC. Protein sequence: CASSFDPQVGYTF.

The chain is built from TRBV30 and TRBJ2-5; the match to TRBD2 covers 10 bases. The J call may be mistaken, given a closer DNA end match to TRBJ2-7. CDR1 is GTSNPN and CDR2 is SVGIG in the germline V gene (reference sequence). The CDR3 runs to 16 residues. The CDR3 DNA follows: TGTGCCTGGAGCCCTCCCGGGACTAGCGTTGCCTACGAGCAGTACTTC. Protein product: CAWSPPGTSVAYEQYF.

The chain uses TRBV18 and TRBJ2-2; TRBD1 agrees at 10 bases. The CDR3 covers 15 residues. The germline V gene has CDR1 KGHSH and CDR2 LQKENI. J lost 6 bases, V lost 4 bases, and 5 bases had no gene match. The CDR3 sequence is CASSLRQGASGELFF. DNA of the CDR3: TGTGCCAGCTCACTACGACAGGGGGCGTCCGGGGAGCTGTTTTTT.

The chain combines TRBV19 with TRBJ2-2; 8 bases agree with TRBD1. Trimming removed 7 bases from V and 7 bases from J; junction bases left unmatched: 5. CDR3 length: 13 amino acids. Germline values: CDR1 LNHDA, CDR2 SQIVND (reference sequence). This chain's CDR3 is CASTGGAGGELFF. The CDR3 DNA reads as TGTGCCAGTACAGGGGGCGCGGGCGGGGAGCTGTTTTTT.

This chain joins TRBV9 and TRBJ2-1; TRBD2 matches 11 bases. The CDR3 covers 16 residues. CDR1 and CDR2 from the germline V gene are SGDLS and YYNGEE. Trimming cost V 2 bases and J 4 bases; bases outside gene matches: 5. The chain's CDR3 is CASSVAGLADYNEQFF. CDR3 DNA sequence: TGTGCCAGCAGCGTGGCGGGACTAGCGGATTACAATGAGCAGTTCTTC.

V usage is TRBV4-3 and J usage is TRBJ2-2; perhaps TRBD2 as D (5 bases). V lost 1 base and J 0 bases, leaving 9 bases between the germline ends. The CDR3 covers 16 residues. CDR1 is LGHNA and CDR2 is YSLEER in the germline V gene. CDR3 residues: CASSQGPGTNTGELFF. The CDR3 coding sequence is TGCGCCAGCAGCCAAGGTCCGGGAACGAACACCGGGGAGCTGTTTTTT.

The CDR3 coding sequence is TGTGCCAGCAGTGACCGTTGGCTGGATACGCAGTATTTT. It translates to CASSDRWLDTQYF. The chain combines TRBV6-4 with TRBJ2-3; D ambiguous. This CDR3 has 13 amino acids. The germline V gene encodes CDR1 MRHNA and CDR2 SNTAGT. Between the trimmed V and J ends, which lost 2 bases and 6 bases, there was a span of 9 bases.

V gene TRBV28 combines with J gene TRBJ2-3; 8 positions agree with TRBD1. The CDR3 length is 14 residues. The germline V gene has CDR1 MDHEN and CDR2 SYDVKM. V shed 8 bases, J shed 0 bases, and the junction held 4 bases outside the gene matches. This CDR3 is CASRTGPSTDTQYF. The DNA of the CDR3 is TGTGCCAGCCGGACAGGGCCTAGCACAGATACGCAGTATTTT.

The V gene is TRBV11-2, the J gene TRBJ2-3, with D perhaps TRBD2 (5 bases). CDR3 length equals 16 residues. CDR1 and CDR2 (germline): SGHAT, FQNNGV. The V end was cut by 0 bases, the J end by 2 bases, with 12 bases between. The CDR3, as DNA: TGTGCCAGCAGCTTAGATGTGGCGGGCCTCACAGATACGCAGTATTTT. Its protein is CASSLDVAGLTDTQYF. Variable domain in full (rest from reference TRBV11-2 and TRBJ2-3): EAGVAQSPRYKIIEKRQSVAFWCNPISGHATLYWYQQILGQGPKLLIQFQNNGVVDDSQLPKDRFSAERLKGVDSTLKIQPAKLEDSAVYLCASSLDVAGLTDTQYFGPGTRLTVL.

This chain connects TRBV25-1 to TRBJ1-2; D is unclear. The V end was cut by 6 bases, the J end by 2 bases, with 13 bases between. This CDR3 has 14 amino acids. Germline V lookup: CDR1 MGHDK, CDR2 SYGVNS. The CDR3 DNA is TGTGCCAGCAGGCCTGCTGCGGGAAACTATGGCTACACCTTC. Protein: CASRPAAGNYGYTF.

This chain joins TRBV6-1 and TRBJ2-1, with 8 bases that match TRBD1. The CDR3 covers 15 residues. J lost 0 bases, V lost 6 bases, and 4 bases had no gene match. The germline V gene has CDR1 MNHNS and CDR2 SASEGT. CDR3 region: CASSSGTGSYNEQFF. The CDR3 region has the DNA TGTGCCAGCAGCTCCGGGACAGGCTCCTACAATGAGCAGTTCTTC.

The chain has TRBV28 and TRBJ2-3; 7 positions agree with TRBD2. CDR3 size: 16 residues. CDR1 MDHEN and CDR2 SYDVKM come from the germline V gene. Unmatched junction bases numbered 9, after V lost 2 bases and J lost 4 bases. CDR3 in amino acids: CASSLIYAGESDTQYF. In DNA, the CDR3 is TGTGCCAGCAGTTTAATCTATGCGGGAGAGTCAGATACGCAGTATTTT. The full variable domain, in which reference TRBV28 and TRBJ2-3 provide the parts outside the CDR3, is DVKVTQSSRYLVKRTGEKVFLECVQDMDHENMFWYRQDPGLGLRLIYFSYDVKMKEKGDIPEGYSVSREKKERFSLILESASTNQTSMYLCASSLIYAGESDTQYFGPGTRLTVL.

The genes are TRBV15 and TRBJ2-7; D perhaps matches TRBD1 (8 bases). From germline, CDR1 is LNHNV and CDR2 YYDKDF (reference sequence). Trimming took 3 bases from V and 5 from J, leaving 17 bases between them. The CDR3 length is 15 residues. The CDR3 DNA sequence: TGTGCCACCAGCAGGCCTACAGGGGGAGGGGACGAGCAGTACTTC. It encodes CATSRPTGGGDEQYF.

This chain joins TRBV28 and TRBJ2-7; the match to TRBD1 covers 8 bases. V shed 7 bases and J 1 base; nucleotides not matched to a gene: 6. In germline, CDR1 is MDHEN, CDR2 SYDVKM. There are 14 residues in the CDR3. Here the CDR3 DNA reads TGTGCCAGCATCGGAACAGGGGGGTCCTACGAGCAGTACTTC. This gives the protein CASIGTGGSYEQYF.

The chain carries TRBV4-1 and TRBJ2-5; TRBD2 aligns across 8 bases. After removal of 1 base from V and 2 bases from J, the junction contained 15 bases not matched to a gene. CDR1 and CDR2 (germline): MGHRA, YSYEKL. CDR3 size: 19 residues. The CDR3 reads CASSQAPGRASGFQETQYF. The CDR3 DNA reads TGCGCCAGCAGCCAAGCCCCCGGAAGGGCTAGCGGGTTTCAAGAGACCCAGTACTTC.

The chain is built from TRBV5-1 and TRBJ2-5; TRBD2 matches at 11 bases. The CDR3 is 15 amino acids. Germline V gene lookup returns CDR1 SGHRS and CDR2 YFSETQ. V was pared by 0 bases and J by 7 bases, with 5 bases of the junction left unmatched. The CDR3 spells CASSLGLAGSGTQYF. The CDR3 region has the DNA TGCGCCAGCAGCTTGGGACTAGCGGGATCCGGGACCCAGTACTTC.

The rearrangement uses TRBV2 and TRBJ2-3, with 9 bases aligning to TRBD2. This CDR3 has 15 amino acids. The J segment lost 4 bases and the V segment lost 6 bases, leaving 8 bases of the junction unmatched. Germline-derived CDR1 and CDR2 are SNHLY and FYNNEI. The CDR3 nucleotides are TGTGCCAGCAGAACAGCTAGCGGGGCACCAGATACGCAGTATTTT. The encoded protein is CASRTASGAPDTQYF.

J is TRBJ1-2 and V is TRBV6-1, with a possible D match to TRBD1 (6 bases). The CDR3 runs to 15 residues. CDR1 and CDR2 (germline): MNHNS, SASEGT. The V end was cut by 7 bases, the J end by 4 bases, with 19 bases between. CDR3 loop: CASIRDTGNPYGYTF. CDR3 nucleotides: TGTGCCAGCATCCGGGACACTGGTAATCCCTATGGCTACACCTTC.

The V gene is TRBV9, the J gene TRBJ2-5; TRBD1 is a possible D gene (6 bases). Trimming stripped 1 base from V and 3 bases from J, with 10 bases between. Germline CDR1 is SGDLS and CDR2 is YYNGEE. The CDR3 extends over 14 amino acids. In DNA form, the CDR3 reads TGTGCCAGCAGCGTATGGCAGGGGAAAGAGACCCAGTACTTC. This gives the protein CASSVWQGKETQYF. Variable domain in full (rest from reference TRBV9 and TRBJ2-5): DSGVTQTPKHLITATGQRVTLRCSPRSGDLSVYWYQQSLDQGLQFLIQYYNGEERAKGNILERFSAQQFPDLHSELNLSSLELGDSALYFCASSVWQGKETQYFGPGTRLLVL.

The rearrangement uses TRBV4-1 and TRBJ1-4; TRBD1 matches at 8 bases. This CDR3 has 17 residues. V trimming: 4 bases; J trimming: 1 base; junction bases outside the gene matches: 8. Germline V lookup: CDR1 MGHRA, CDR2 YSYEKL. As DNA, the CDR3 is TGCGCCAGCAGCCTTCGGACAGGGTATTTAACTAATGAAAAACTGTTTTTT. Its translation: CASSLRTGYLTNEKLFF.

V is TRBV28 and J is TRBJ2-3, with 7 positions matching TRBD2. The trim removed 7 bases at V and 6 bases at J, leaving 19 bases unmatched. This CDR3 is 17 amino acids long. Germline assignment: CDR1 MDHEN and CDR2 SYDVKM. Written as DNA, the CDR3 is TGTGCCAGCACCCCGCCGAAACTAGCGCTTGCCAGGGATACGCAGTATTTT. Encoded protein: CASTPPKLALARDTQYF.

The V gene is TRBV4-1, the J gene TRBJ2-5, with TRBD2 identical over 13 bases. Germline V gene lookup returns CDR1 MGHRA and CDR2 YSYEKL. V trimming: 4 bases; J trimming: 4 bases; junction bases outside the gene matches: 6. The CDR3 covers 16 residues. Written as DNA, the CDR3 is TGCGCCAGCAGCCCGCGGACTAGCGGGAGCCGAGAGACCCAGTACTTC. Translated, it gives CASSPRTSGSRETQYF.